This T cell receptor beta chain is drawn from a study of CXCR3-negative and CXCR3-positive naive CD8 T cells. Study findings and constraints: Naive CXCR3-positive cells had TRB CDR3s more hydrophobic than those of CXCR3-negative naive cells.

Subsets of CD8+ T cells were each sorted in triplicate at roughly 300,000 cells apiece. Definition of naive CD8+ T cells rested on a CD45RO-CCR7+CD27+CD95- profile. This CDR3 region has 14 residues. Germline values: CDR1 DFQATT, CDR2 SNEGSKA (reference sequence). For this clonotype: Its specificity is not known.

UMI-labeled TRB cDNA libraries were prepared by 5' RACE. Using the 5' RACE reads, TCRdb records one entry per CDR3 protein without DNA. This sample's clone table lists roughly 61,000 distinct CDR3 sequences. The specimen sequenced was naive CXCR3+ CD8+ T cells from blood. Specified subset: CD45RO-CCR7+CD27+CD95- naive CD8+ T cells expressing CXCR3 (TNR3+). The TCR originated in a human donor in good health. Some clones in this sample may be carry-over from other donors' samples. The genes are TRBV20-1 and TRBJ2-7. The CDR3 region is CSARDTGVTYEQYF.